These T cell receptor beta chains were read from a single sample in a study of blood T cell repertoires in COVID-19. Assay: immunoSEQ multiplex PCR; the TCRdb copy retains only in-frame clones and omits some. This table holds approximately 170,000 clones, around 80% found once. Sequenced: peripheral blood. These receptors were taken from a woman aged 70 to 79 with COVID-19, enrolled during active disease. CDR3s include the opening cysteine and the closing phenylalanine or tryptophan. The D gene is left open where the match is weak. A clone size is listed for some rows: how often the clone was seen (once, few, many), or a class if it is expanded.

TRBJ2-1 TRBV20-1 . . CSASTGGPGGEQFF TGCAGTGCTAGTACTGGCGGCCCCGGGGGTGAGCAGTTCTTC
TRBJ1-3 TRBV13 . . CASSLGAGAGGNTIYF TGTGCCAGCAGCTTAGGCGCAGGGGCCGGGGGAAACACCATATATTTT
TRBJ2-5 TRBV19 . TRBD1 CASTLGTGGQETQYF TGTGCCAGTACCTTGGGAACAGGGGGTCAAGAGACCCAGTACTTC
TRBJ2-7 TRBV7-9 . TRBD2 CASSRGGGMDEQYF TGTGCCAGCAGCCGCGGCGGGGGAATGGACGAGCAGTACTTC
TRBJ2-1 TRBV7-2 . TRBD2 CASSFKRGYSEQFF TGTGCCAGCAGCTTCAAGCGGGGATATAGTGAGCAGTTCTTC
TRBJ2-1 TRBV3-1/TRBV3-2 . TRBD2 CASRPHSGGYNEQFF TGTGCCAGCAGACCCCACAGCGGGGGGTACAATGAGCAGTTCTTC
TRBJ2-3 TRBV2 . . CASSALRVRTDTQYF TGTGCCAGCAGCGCCTTACGGGTCCGTACAGATACGCAGTATTTT
TRBJ1-1 TRBV2 . . CASSLGQNTEAFF TGTGCCAGCAGCTTAGGACAGAACACTGAAGCTTTCTTT
TRBJ1-5 TRBV27 . . CASSLVQNRGISAQHF TGTGCCAGCAGTTTGGTGCAAAATCGGGGAATCAGCGCCCAGCATTTT
TRBJ1-1 TRBV6-6 few TRBD1 CASNPGTANTEAFF TGTGCCAGCAATCCCGGGACAGCGAACACTGAAGCTTTCTTT
TRBJ1-5 TRBV5-1 . TRBD1 CASSLQGANGNQPQHF TGCGCCAGCAGCTTGCAGGGGGCTAATGGCAATCAGCCCCAGCATTTT
TRBJ1-2 TRBV29-1 . . CSGLGHDGYTF TGCAGCGGGCTGGGGCACGATGGCTACACCTTC
TRBJ2-1 TRBV29-1 . . CSVEVGDEQFF TGCAGCGTTGAGGTGGGAGATGAGCAGTTCTTC